This section outlines one T cell receptor (beta chain) sequence together with its context. No conserved phenylalanine or tryptophan ends this CDR3, so it is likely a read error. Trimming took off 3 bases at V and 4 bases at J, with 10 bases between the two ends. Germline CDR1 and CDR2: MGHRA and YSYEKL. The CDR3 covers 14 residues. From blood CD8+ and CD4+ T cells, the TCR beta chain was sequenced. Included as multiple sclerosis controls were treatment-naive patients who had stable or active relapsing-remitting disease. Negative isolation was used for CD8+ and CD4+ T cells and FACS enrichment for TEMRA cells. This sample is part of a study of CD8 T cells in Susac syndrome. When the RNA was reverse transcribed, random hexamers were used with an input of about 0.45 to 1 ug. immunoSEQ multiplex PCR amplified TCR beta CDR3 across 54 Vbeta, 13 Jbeta. TCRdb re-called the immunoSEQ multiplex PCR reads with MiXCR, one entry per CDR3 protein. The table records 400,000 or so distinct CDR3 sequences, around 85% of them present only once.

The rearrangement joins TRBV4-1 to TRBJ2-1; D is possibly TRBD1 or TRBD2 (5 bases each). The clonotype was recovered from a human donor with multiple sclerosis. The specimen sequenced was CD8+ T cells from PBMCs. CDR3 amino acids: CASSQQGRYNEQFL. CDR3 bases: TGCGCCAGCAGCCAGCAGGGACGATACAATGAGCAGTTCCTC.